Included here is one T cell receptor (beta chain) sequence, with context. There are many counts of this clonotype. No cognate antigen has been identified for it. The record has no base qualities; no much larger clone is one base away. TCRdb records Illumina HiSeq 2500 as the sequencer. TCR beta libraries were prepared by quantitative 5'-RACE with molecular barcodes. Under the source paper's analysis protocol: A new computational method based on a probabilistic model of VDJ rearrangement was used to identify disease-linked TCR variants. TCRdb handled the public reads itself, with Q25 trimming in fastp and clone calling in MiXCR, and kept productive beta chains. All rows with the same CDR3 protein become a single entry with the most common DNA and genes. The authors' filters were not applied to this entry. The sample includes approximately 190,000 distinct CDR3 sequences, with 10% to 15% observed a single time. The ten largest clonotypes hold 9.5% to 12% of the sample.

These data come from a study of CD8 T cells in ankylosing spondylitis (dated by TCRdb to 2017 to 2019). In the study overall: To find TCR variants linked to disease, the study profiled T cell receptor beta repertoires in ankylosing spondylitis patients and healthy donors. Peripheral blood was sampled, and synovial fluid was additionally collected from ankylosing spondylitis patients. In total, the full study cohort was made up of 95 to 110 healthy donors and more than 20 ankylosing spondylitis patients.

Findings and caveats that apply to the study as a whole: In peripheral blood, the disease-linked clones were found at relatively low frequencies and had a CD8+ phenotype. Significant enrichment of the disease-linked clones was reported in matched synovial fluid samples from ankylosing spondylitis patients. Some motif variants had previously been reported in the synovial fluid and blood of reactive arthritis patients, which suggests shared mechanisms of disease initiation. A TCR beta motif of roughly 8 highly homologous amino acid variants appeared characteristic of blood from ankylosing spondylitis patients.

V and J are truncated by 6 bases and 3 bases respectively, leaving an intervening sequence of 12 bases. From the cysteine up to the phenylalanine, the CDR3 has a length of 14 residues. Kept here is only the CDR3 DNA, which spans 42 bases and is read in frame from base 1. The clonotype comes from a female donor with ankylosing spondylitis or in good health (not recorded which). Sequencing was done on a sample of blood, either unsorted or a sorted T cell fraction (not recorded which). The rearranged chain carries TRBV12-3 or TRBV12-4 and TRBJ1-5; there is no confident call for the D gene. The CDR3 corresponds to CASSRARSNQPQHF. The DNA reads TGTGCCAGCAGCCGGGCCCGATCCAATCAGCCCCAGCATTTT.